Shown below are 21 T cell receptor beta chains from a single sample sequenced in a study of blood T cell repertoires in COVID-19. The protocol was immunoSEQ multiplex PCR, while the TCRdb copy is restricted to in-frame clones and leaves out a portion. The sample contains 250,000 to 300,000 clones, around nine tenths of which appear only once. The sample was peripheral blood. These receptor sequences come from a man aged 45 to 65 with acute or convalescent COVID-19.

This clone appeared a few times. The rearrangement joins TRBV9 to TRBJ1-5; no firm D call. This CDR3 comprises 12 residues. V was cut by 7 bases and J by 5 bases, with 10 bases left in between. Germline V gene sequence: CDR1 SGDLS, CDR2 YYNGEE. CDR3 sequence: CASGEAHQPQHF. The DNA for the CDR3 is TGTGCCAGCGGGGAGGCTCATCAGCCCCAGCATTTT.

The rearrangement links TRBV30 to TRBJ2-1; 8 positions agree with TRBD2. Germline lookup yields CDR1 GTSNPN and CDR2 SVGIG (reference sequence). The V gene end was trimmed by 6 bases and the J gene end by 4 bases; junction bases not matched to a gene: 8. This CDR3 comprises 14 residues. The CDR3 sequence is CACRGGMGYNEQFF. Written as DNA, the CDR3 is TGTGCCTGCCGGGGGGGAATGGGGTACAATGAGCAGTTCTTC.

This chain uses TRBV6-4 with TRBJ1-2; D not resolved. Germline V gene data show CDR1 as MRHNA and CDR2 as SNTAGT. V was shortened by 0 bases and J by 1 base, with 6 bases between the two germline ends. This CDR3 region has 14 residues. The CDR3 loop reads CASSDSGDNYGYTF. In nucleotides, the CDR3 is TGTGCCAGCAGTGACTCCGGGGATAACTATGGCTACACCTTC.

The chain recombines TRBV10-3 with TRBJ2-2; 10 nucleotides agree with TRBD1. This CDR3 spans 16 amino acids. J gave up 8 bases and V 3 bases, and 9 bases lay outside the gene matches. Germline CDR1 and CDR2: ENHRY and SYGVKD. This CDR3 reads CAISDRRDRGWGELFF. Written as DNA, the CDR3 is TGTGCCATCAGTGACCGCCGGGACAGGGGTTGGGGGGAGCTGTTTTTT.

The chain has TRBV7-3 and TRBJ2-3, with D unclear. CDR1 and CDR2 (germline): SGHTA, FQGTGA. The V and J ends lost 0 bases and 0 bases respectively, with 7 bases between them. The CDR3 has 15 residues. In nucleotides, the CDR3 is TGTGCCAGCAGCTTAACAGCCTCTAGCACAGATACGCAGTATTTT. This translates into CASSLTASSTDTQYF. The full variable domain, completed using reference TRBV7-3 and TRBJ2-3, is GAGVSQTPSNKVTEKGKYVELRCDPISGHTALYWYRQSLGQGPEFLIYFQGTGAADDSGLPNDRFFAVRPEGSVSTLKIQRTERGDSAVYLCASSLTASSTDTQYFGPGTRLTVL.

The J gene is TRBJ1-5, the V gene TRBV7-3; D gene unclear. Per germline, CDR1 SGHTA and CDR2 FQGTGA. Between the trimmed V and J ends, which lost 4 bases and 7 bases, there was a span of 11 bases. The CDR3 runs 13 residues. This CDR3 is CASSSQHGQPQHF. The CDR3, as DNA: TGTGCCAGCAGCTCTCAACATGGCCAGCCCCAGCATTTT.

The chain has TRBV25-1 and TRBJ1-4; D unresolved. This CDR3 region has 17 residues. Germline V gives CDR1 MGHDK, CDR2 SYGVNS. V lost 3 bases and J 7 bases, leaving 21 bases between the germline ends. The CDR3 spells CASSDRRQANIGEKLFF. The CDR3 nucleotides read TGTGCCAGCAGTGATAGGAGGCAGGCCAACATCGGTGAAAAACTGTTTTTT.

This chain joins TRBV5-1 and TRBJ1-6, with TRBD1 matching over 9 bases. The germline gives CDR1 SGHRS, CDR2 YFSETQ. J lost 9 bases, V lost 0 bases, and 4 bases had no gene match. The CDR3 length is 15 residues. CDR3 amino acids: CASSLGTGEGSPLHF. The CDR3 nucleotides are TGCGCCAGCAGCTTGGGGACAGGGGAAGGTTCACCCCTCCACTTT.

The rearrangement links TRBV9 to TRBJ2-3; the D gene is possibly TRBD2 (6 bases). Germline V gives CDR1 SGDLS, CDR2 YYNGEE. The CDR3 length is 16 residues. Trimming left V 0 bases short and J 2 bases short, with 13 bases between. CDR3 loop: CASSVGVGLHTDTQYF. The CDR3 DNA reads TGTGCCAGCAGCGTAGGTGTGGGACTCCACACAGATACGCAGTATTTT.

The chain joins TRBV12-2 to TRBJ1-5. TRBV12-2 is labeled a pseudogene. The length of the CDR3 is 20 residues. The DNA for the CDR3 is TGTGCAAGTCGCTTAGTGTATTTTTTGGCGGCCCGGAGGACCTCTCAGCCCCAGCATTTT. Translated, it gives CASRLVYFLAARRTSQPQHF.

The chain links TRBV9 to TRBJ1-4; no firm D call. The CDR3 spans 16 residues. CDR1 and CDR2 (germline): SGDLS, YYNGEE. Trimming shortened V by 0 bases and J by 11 bases, and 20 bases separated the two germline ends. The chain's CDR3 is CASSVAEGAHLGKLFF. CDR3 bases: TGTGCCAGCAGCGTAGCGGAGGGTGCACACCTGGGGAAACTGTTTTTT.

This clone has a single count. Other DNA sequences in this sample translate to the same CDR3. The CDR3 DNA reads as TGTGCCAGCAGTTACGGGAGAGGCGCCTACGAGCAGTACTTC. It is translated as CASSYGRGAYEQYF. This chain uses TRBV6-5 with TRBJ2-7, with D tentatively TRBD2 (5 bases). Germline values: CDR1 MNHEY, CDR2 SVGAGI. V was cut by 2 bases and J by 2 bases, with 10 bases left in between. The CDR3 spans 14 residues.

The chain employs TRBV11-2 and TRBJ2-2; weak D call: TRBD1 (7 bases). With 5 bases removed from V and 3 bases from J, the gap between germline ends came to 16 bases. The CDR3 is 16 residues long. Per germline, CDR1 SGHAT and CDR2 FQNNGV. The CDR3 DNA sequence: TGTGCCAGCAGCCAGGGGGGCGGACACTACACCGGGGAGCTGTTTTTT. Translated, it gives CASSQGGGHYTGELFF.

The rearrangement joins TRBV5-1 to TRBJ1-1, with 7 bases aligning to TRBD1. The germline V gene encodes CDR1 SGHRS and CDR2 YFSETQ. The J segment lost 1 base and the V segment lost 6 bases, leaving 12 bases of the junction unmatched. There are 16 residues in the CDR3. CDR3 residues: CASNSRGSLGNTEAFF. As DNA, the CDR3 is TGCGCCAGCAACTCCAGGGGGAGTCTCGGGAACACTGAAGCTTTCTTT.

The chain carries TRBV11-3 and TRBJ2-5; 10 bases agree with TRBD2. Germline V CDR1 and CDR2: SGHNT, YENEEA. J lost 4 bases, V lost 1 base, and 3 bases had no gene match. The CDR3 spans 15 residues. DNA for the CDR3: TGTGCCAGCAGCTTAGGACTAGCGGGTTCAGAGACCCAGTACTTC. Encoded protein: CASSLGLAGSETQYF.

The chain uses TRBV6-5 and TRBJ2-2; D perhaps matches TRBD1 (5 bases). Per germline, CDR1 MNHEY and CDR2 SVGAGI. Between the trimmed V and J ends, which lost 9 bases and 3 bases, there was a span of 17 bases. The CDR3 spans 15 residues. CDR3 DNA sequence: TGTGCCAGTCCCCTCAGGGTAGAGGACACCGGGGAGCTGTTTTTT. Its protein product is CASPLRVEDTGELFF.

CDR3 nucleotides: TGCGCCAGCAGCCCCGATGGGAGCGGGGGTCATTACGAGCAGTACTTC. The encoded protein is CASSPDGSGGHYEQYF. The gene calls are TRBV5-1 and TRBJ2-7, with 8 nucleotides matching TRBD2. Germline loops: CDR1 SGHRS, CDR2 YFSETQ. The CDR3 runs 16 residues. V lost 4 bases and J lost 4; bases outside the gene matches: 13.

The chain carries TRBV7-8 and TRBJ1-2; 7 bases match TRBD1. Per the germline V gene, CDR1 is SGHVS and CDR2 is FQNEAQ. This CDR3 is built from 14 residues. Trimming took 3 bases from V and 4 from J; bases not matched to a gene: 5. The CDR3 DNA reads TGTGCCAGCAGCTTTCTGTCAGGGGGCTATGGCTACACCTTC. This sequence encodes CASSFLSGGYGYTF.

The table lists this clone with a few counts. The CDR3, as DNA: TGTGCCAGCAGTGAACAGGGGGCTGTTGGAAACACCATATATTTT. Its protein is CASSEQGAVGNTIYF. This sequence joins TRBV2 and TRBJ1-3; 8 bases line up with TRBD1. The germline gives CDR1 SNHLY, CDR2 FYNNEI. This CDR3 has 15 residues. V lost 2 bases, J lost 3 bases, and 3 bases stayed unmatched.

The chain joins TRBV24-1 to TRBJ2-5, with TRBD1 matching 10 bases. After removal of 3 bases from V and 4 bases from J, the junction contained 4 bases not matched to a gene. Looked up from germline, CDR1 is KGHDR and CDR2 is SFDVKD. The length of the CDR3 is 15 residues. CDR3 in amino acids: CATSDRTGGRETQYF. In nucleotides, the CDR3 is TGTGCCACCAGTGATCGGACAGGGGGGAGAGAGACCCAGTACTTC.

The chain is built from TRBV7-6 and TRBJ1-6; 8 nucleotides line up with TRBD1. Germline trimming cut 0 bases from V and 10 bases from J; bases unmatched to any gene: 8. Looked up from germline, CDR1 is SGHVS and CDR2 is FNYEAQ. The CDR3 sequence is 16 residues long. Here the CDR3 DNA reads TGTGCCAGCAGCTTAGCGGAGGACAGGGTCGAGTCACCCCTCCACTTT. Its translation: CASSLAEDRVESPLHF.